The 16 T cell receptor beta chains reported below all come from one sample, sequenced in a study of blood T cell repertoires in COVID-19. The table came from immunoSEQ multiplex PCR; TCRdb's copy has only in-frame clones and leaves some out. The sample has over 150,000 clones; 75% to 90% are singletons. The sequenced sample was peripheral blood. The source is a woman aged 55-69 years with acute or convalescent COVID-19.

This clone was seen repeatedly, ten times or more. The V and J genes are TRBV6-1 and TRBJ1-3; 7 positions match TRBD1. CDR1 is MNHNS and CDR2 is SASEGT in the germline V gene. V dropped 4 bases and J dropped 0; count of bases not matched to a gene: 9. This CDR3 comprises 17 residues. The CDR3 protein is CASSAQGQFYSGNTIYF. CDR3 nucleotides: TGTGCCAGCAGTGCCCAGGGACAGTTTTACTCTGGAAACACCATATATTTT.

V usage is TRBV14 and J usage is TRBJ2-7, with 13 nucleotides matching TRBD2. The CDR3 loop spans 16 amino acids. Germline V gene data show CDR1 as SGHDN and CDR2 as FVKESK. V lost 3 bases and J lost 5; bases outside the gene matches: 7. CDR3 residues: CASSQWGLAGTHEQYF. CDR3 nucleotides: TGTGCCAGCAGCCAGTGGGGACTAGCGGGGACCCACGAGCAGTACTTC.

The rearrangement links TRBV7-3 to TRBJ2-2; 10 bases are a match to TRBD2. V dropped 4 bases and J dropped 6; count of bases not matched to a gene: 5. The germline CDR1 and CDR2 sequences are SGHTA and FQGTGA. The CDR3 extends over 15 amino acids. In DNA, the CDR3 is TGTGCCAGCAGCTCGAGCGGGGGGGGCCCCGGGGAGCTGTTTTTT. This translates into CASSSSGGGPGELFF.

The count of this clone is one. The chain is built from TRBV14 and TRBJ1-2; 8 nucleotides line up with TRBD1. The trim removed 4 bases at V and 6 bases at J, leaving 16 bases unmatched. The germline CDR1 and CDR2 sequences are SGHDN and FVKESK. This CDR3 is 17 amino acids long. This chain's CDR3 is CASSRRIIRGPGDGYTF. The CDR3 nucleotides are TGTGCCAGCAGCCGCCGAATCATCAGGGGGCCAGGGGATGGCTACACCTTC.

Written as DNA, the CDR3 is TGTGCCAGCAGCTTATCCGGGGTGGCCGGGGAGCTGTTTTTT. It codes for CASSLSGVAGELFF. The V call is TRBV7-9, the J call TRBJ2-2; weak D call: TRBD2 (5 bases). This CDR3 spans 14 amino acids. V dropped 2 bases and J dropped 6 bases, with 10 bases sitting between them. Germline lookup yields CDR1 SEHNR and CDR2 FQNEAQ (reference sequence).

The genes are TRBV12-3 or TRBV12-4 and TRBJ1-2, with a weak D call TRBD1 (6 bases). Trimming cost V 2 bases and J 8 bases, with 9 bases left between them. The CDR3 has 12 residues. CDR3 sequence: CASSLQGWGYTF. The CDR3 DNA is TGTGCCAGCAGTTTACAGGGGTGGGGCTACACCTTC.

This clone has just one count. The chain employs TRBV10-2 and TRBJ1-1; TRBD1 might be the D (5 bases). From germline, CDR1 is WSHSY and CDR2 SAAADI. This CDR3 has 14 amino acids. V was clipped by 5 bases and J by 1 base, with 11 bases between them. The CDR3 spells CASSSQGKNTEAFF. CDR3 coding DNA: TGCGCCAGCAGTTCTCAGGGTAAGAACACTGAAGCTTTCTTT.

V gene TRBV9 combines with J gene TRBJ2-1; TRBD2 might be the D (6 bases). Between the trimmed V and J ends, which lost 3 bases and 0 bases, there was a span of 16 bases. Germline lookup yields CDR1 SGDLS and CDR2 YYNGEE. This CDR3 is 17 amino acids long. The CDR3: CASSAPPTGVSYNEQFF. The CDR3 region has the DNA TGTGCCAGCAGCGCACCCCCTACGGGGGTCTCCTACAATGAGCAGTTCTTC.

The chain carries TRBV6-5 and TRBJ2-1, with D possibly matching TRBD1 (7 bases). The V gene lost 6 bases and the J gene lost 4 bases, with 16 bases spanning the gap. Germline V CDR1 and CDR2: MNHEY, SVGAGI. CDR3 length: 15 residues. This CDR3 is CASSPQGGAYNEQFF. CDR3 sequence (DNA): TGTGCCAGCAGCCCCCAGGGGGGAGCGTACAATGAGCAGTTCTTC.

This clone showed up just a few times. The V and J genes are TRBV11-2 and TRBJ1-2; maybe TRBD1 (6 bases). The CDR3 runs 11 residues. V lost 2 bases and J lost 13, with 11 bases in between. Germline V gene data show CDR1 as SGHAT and CDR2 as FQNNGV. CDR3 sequence (DNA): TGTGCCAGCAGCTTATGGGACACTCGCACCTTC. Translated: CASSLWDTRTF.

V is TRBV29-1 and J is TRBJ2-5; weak D call: TRBD2 (5 bases). The CDR3 is 11 residues long. Trimming left V 6 bases short and J 4 bases short, with 9 bases between. CDR1 is SQVTM and CDR2 is ANQGSEA in the germline V gene. The CDR3 protein is CSVKAGETQYF. The CDR3 bases are TGCAGCGTCAAGGCGGGAGAGACCCAGTACTTC. The full variable domain, in which reference TRBV29-1 and TRBJ2-5 provide the parts outside the CDR3, is SAVISQKPSRDICQRGTSLTIQCQVDSQVTMMFWYRQQPGQSLTLIATANQGSEATYESGFVIDKFPISRPNLTFSTLTVSNMSPEDSSIYLCSVKAGETQYFGPGTRLLVL.

This clone occurred a few times. This chain connects TRBV7-2 to TRBJ1-1; D unclear. This CDR3 spans 14 amino acids. The V gene lost 1 base and the J gene lost 0 bases, with 6 bases spanning the gap. Per germline, CDR1 SGHTA and CDR2 FQGNSA. DNA for the CDR3: TGTGCCAGCAGCTTAGGCCTAATGAACACTGAAGCTTTCTTT. Protein sequence: CASSLGLMNTEAFF.

J is TRBJ2-1 and V is TRBV6-5; possible D gene TRBD2, 5 bases. Germline lookup yields CDR1 MNHEY and CDR2 SVGAGI. The CDR3 is 13 residues long. With 7 bases removed from V and 6 bases from J, the gap between germline ends came to 13 bases. The CDR3 DNA is TGTGCCAGCACCAGGCGGGCAATCAATGAGCAGTTCTTC. It translates to CASTRRAINEQFF.

The chain has TRBV24-1 and TRBJ1-2; maybe TRBD1 (5 bases). V was pared by 2 bases and J by 2 bases, with 8 bases between. The CDR3 has 14 residues. Germline loops: CDR1 KGHDR, CDR2 SFDVKD. In DNA form, the CDR3 reads TGTGCCACCAGTGATTCCCCAGGGAACTATGGCTACACCTTC. It is translated as CATSDSPGNYGYTF.

This chain links TRBV19 with TRBJ1-1; the match to TRBD1 covers 8 bases. The CDR3 sequence is 18 residues long. After removal of 4 bases from V and 4 bases from J, the junction contained 17 bases not matched to a gene. In germline, CDR1 is LNHDA, CDR2 SQIVND (reference sequence). In DNA form, the CDR3 reads TGTGCCAGTAGTACCCCGCGATCAGGGACAGGCAAACCCACTGAAGCTTTCTTT. It specifies CASSTPRSGTGKPTEAFF.

The J gene is TRBJ2-1, the V gene TRBV23-1; 16 nucleotides line up with TRBD2. TRBV23-1 is identified as an open reading frame with a role that is uncertain. The V segment lost 2 bases and the J segment 2 bases; nucleotides outside the gene matches: 0. The CDR3 is made up of 17 amino acids. This CDR3 reads CASSQGTSGGAYNEQFF. CDR3 DNA sequence: TGCGCCAGCAGTCAAGGGACTAGCGGGGGGGCCTACAATGAGCAGTTCTTC.